The 15 T cell receptor beta chains reported below all come from one sample, sequenced in a study of blood T cells in healthy people across ages. The authors ran a second PCR of 7 to 11 cycles using a sample-barcoded 5' primer and a J-beta primer mix. TCRdb used MiXCR to reprocess the 5' RACE reads, holding one entry per CDR3 protein. The sample holds about a million distinct CDR3 sequences, approximately 38% seen once. The material sequenced was blood. The receptors stem from a man younger than 35 in good health.

The chain uses TRBV5-4 and TRBJ2-7, with D maybe TRBD1 (6 bases). The CDR3 runs 15 residues. CDR1 SGHNT and CDR2 YYREEE come from the germline V gene (reference sequence). Trimming took 3 bases from V and 0 from J, leaving 13 bases between them. DNA of the CDR3: TGTGCCAGCAGCTCCTCCGGGACACACTCCTACGAGCAGTACTTC. Its translation is CASSSSGTHSYEQYF.

The sample holds a few counts of this clonotype. The chain couples TRBV5-4 to TRBJ1-2; D not certain. CDR3 length: 13 amino acids. Per the germline V gene, CDR1 is SGHNT and CDR2 is YYREEE (reference sequence). Trimming cost V 5 bases and J 8 bases, with 16 bases left between them. The CDR3 bases are TGTGCCAGCAGTGCGGCTGCTTTTCAGGGCTACACCTTC. Protein: CASSAAAFQGYTF.

This clonotype was observed a few times. The rearrangement links TRBV20-1 to TRBJ1-4; 7 bases align to TRBD1. Germline CDR1 and CDR2: DFQATT and SNEGSKA (reference sequence). This CDR3 contains 11 residues. The V and J ends lost 7 bases and 8 bases, in that order; junction bases with no gene match: 4. The CDR3 DNA reads as TGCAGTGGACAGGGTACGGAAAAACTGTTTTTT. It codes for CSGQGTEKLFF.

The sample holds a few counts of this clonotype. V is TRBV9 and J is TRBJ2-5, with TRBD2 matching 13 bases. The V gene end was trimmed by 3 bases and the J gene end by 11 bases; junction bases not matched to a gene: 13. Germline V lookup: CDR1 SGDLS, CDR2 YYNGEE. This CDR3 comprises 16 residues. CDR3 coding DNA: TGTGCCAGCAGCGAGCGACTAGCGGGGGGTTACAATGAGCAGTACTTC. Its protein is CASSERLAGGYNEQYF.

This clonotype was seen a handful of times. The chain uses TRBV4-2 and TRBJ2-5; no clear D. CDR1 and CDR2 (germline): LGHNA, YNFKEQ. The CDR3 sequence is 12 residues long. V lost 2 bases to trimming and J lost 11 bases, with 12 bases between them. The CDR3 nucleotides are TGTGCCAGCAGCCAACCTTTCAATGAGCAGTACTTC. Protein: CASSQPFNEQYF.

V and J are TRBV27 and TRBJ1-2; a weak D match, TRBD1 (6 bases). Deletions cut 4 bases from V and 4 bases from J, with 16 bases between. CDR3 length equals 15 residues. CDR1 and CDR2 from the germline V gene are MNHEY and SMNVEV (reference sequence). The CDR3 nucleotides are TGTGCCAGCAGTTACGAAGGGGGTGGGGGCTATGGCTACACCTTC. The encoded protein is CASSYEGGGGYGYTF.

This clonotype was seen many times. V usage is TRBV29-1 and J usage is TRBJ2-3; unclear D gene. Trimming pared 4 bases from V and 1 base from J, leaving 6 bases between. This CDR3 has 12 amino acids. In germline, CDR1 is SQVTM, CDR2 ANQGSEA. CDR3 region: CSVVDGTDTQYF. The CDR3 DNA reads TGCAGCGTTGTGGACGGCACAGATACGCAGTATTTT.

J is TRBJ1-5 and V is TRBV4-2, with D unresolved. The CDR3 is made up of 16 amino acids. V was pared by 0 bases and J by 6 bases, with 15 bases between. Germline loops: CDR1 LGHNA, CDR2 YNFKEQ. The CDR3 DNA follows: TGTGCCAGCAGCCAAGAGGGAGGTGGATTATTTCAGCCCCAGCATTTT. Residues: CASSQEGGGLFQPQHF.

This clonotype was counted between two and nine times. This rearrangement joins TRBV15 to TRBJ2-3; 7 positions match TRBD1. After removal of 8 bases from V and 0 bases from J, the junction contained 8 bases not matched to a gene. Looked up from germline, CDR1 is LNHNV and CDR2 is YYDKDF (reference sequence). The CDR3 loop spans 15 amino acids. The CDR3 protein is CATGEQGYSTDTQYF. The CDR3 nucleotides are TGTGCCACCGGCGAACAGGGGTATAGCACAGATACGCAGTATTTT. Combining the CDR3 with reference TRBV15 and TRBJ2-3 gives the whole variable domain DAMVIQNPRYQVTQFGKPVTLSCSQTLNHNVMYWYQQKSSQAPKLLFHYYDKDFNNEADTPDNFQSRRPNTSFCFLDIRSPGLGDTAMYLCATGEQGYSTDTQYFGPGTRLTVL.

This clonotype was observed once. One end of the junction does not line up with germline, which may come from a read error. This rearrangement joins TRBV29-1 to TRBJ1-1; D is uncertain. The CDR3 runs to 10 residues. Germline V gene sequence: CDR1 SQVTM, CDR2 ANQGSEA. The CDR3 bases are TGCAGCGTCAGCTGGGGTGAAGTTTTCTTT. It is translated as CSVSWGEVFF.

CDR3 sequence: CASSPEAGRPQHF. CDR3 bases: TGTGCCAGCAGCCCAGAAGCCGGTCGGCCCCAGCATTTT. The chain joins TRBV7-6 to TRBJ1-5; D remains ambiguous. CDR1 and CDR2 from the germline V gene are SGHVS and FNYEAQ. This CDR3 has 13 amino acids. V dropped 5 bases and J dropped 9 bases, with 14 bases sitting between them.

This clonotype was detected a few times. A much larger clone differs by one base, so this may be a read error. For the CDR3, the DNA is TGTGACAGCAGCGGGGGGGGTATTCTTCGCTATGGCTACACCTTC. Residues: CDSSGGGILRYGYTF. This chain links TRBV7-9 with TRBJ1-2; a possible D gene is TRBD1 (5 bases). This CDR3 has 15 residues. Germline V gives CDR1 SEHNR, CDR2 FQNEAQ (reference sequence).

The CDR3 reads CASSFFQGGDTQYF. CDR3 nucleotides: TGTGCCAGCAGTTTCTTCCAGGGGGGAGATACGCAGTATTTT. The chain recombines TRBV27 with TRBJ2-3, with D possibly matching TRBD1 (7 bases). Germline V CDR1 and CDR2: MNHEY, SMNVEV (reference sequence). V was trimmed by 3 bases and J by 5 bases, leaving 12 bases between them. This CDR3 region has 14 residues.

The rearrangement links TRBV2 to TRBJ2-3, with D perhaps matching TRBD2 (6 bases). This CDR3 contains 15 residues. CDR1 and CDR2 from the germline V gene are SNHLY and FYNNEI. Trimming took 5 bases from V and 1 from J, leaving 13 bases between them. DNA of the CDR3: TGTGCCAGCAGTAGGTTGGGGGGACGCACAGATACGCAGTATTTT. Translation: CASSRLGGRTDTQYF.

The chain combines TRBV6-5 with TRBJ1-5; D remains ambiguous. Between the trimmed V and J ends, which lost 6 bases and 5 bases, there was a span of 14 bases. Germline V gene data show CDR1 as MNHEY and CDR2 as SVGAGI. CDR3 length: 14 amino acids. In DNA, the CDR3 is TGTGCCAGCAGCCCTACTCTTGGGGATCAGCCCCAGCATTTT. It is translated as CASSPTLGDQPQHF.